These 7 T cell receptor beta chains share one sample of origin, sequenced in a study of early T cells in non-severe SARS-CoV-2 infection. TCRdb itself ran the 5' RACE reads through MiXCR, one entry per CDR3 protein. Of about 58,000 distinct CDR3 sequences in the sample, about 13% were seen once. The material sequenced was whole blood. These receptors were collected from an adult who was a healthcare worker with PCR-confirmed SARS-CoV-2 infection or an uninfected control (not recorded which).

The chain has TRBV29-1 and TRBJ2-3, with 9 bases aligning to TRBD1. The germline gives CDR1 SQVTM, CDR2 ANQGSEA. Unmatched junction bases numbered 8, after V lost 4 bases and J lost 9 bases. The CDR3 extends over 13 amino acids. The CDR3 protein is CSVGGTGLRTQYF. CDR3 bases: TGCAGCGTTGGGGGGACAGGGCTAAGAACGCAGTATTTT.

Many counts were recorded for this clonotype. The chain employs TRBV10-2 and TRBJ1-4; D is uncertain. The CDR3 is made up of 13 amino acids. V lost 7 bases to trimming and J lost 0 bases, with 6 bases between them. CDR1 WSHSY and CDR2 SAAADI come from the germline V gene. The CDR3 coding sequence is TGCGCCAGCATGGGTGCAACTAATGAAAAACTGTTTTTT. Translated: CASMGATNEKLFF.

The chain has TRBV28 and TRBJ2-5, with TRBD2 matching over 16 bases. The CDR3 has 20 amino acids. J was trimmed by 4 bases and V by 4 bases; bases with no gene match: 15. Germline V gene sequence: CDR1 MDHEN, CDR2 SYDVKM. The CDR3 nucleotides are TGTGCCAGCAGTTCCTACCCGGGACTAGCGGGGGGGTCCTCCCCAGAGACCCAGTACTTC. Its protein product is CASSSYPGLAGGSSPETQYF.

Ten or more counts support this clonotype. The V gene is TRBV11-2, the J gene TRBJ2-5, with D perhaps being TRBD1 or TRBD2 (6 bases each). The CDR3 spans 15 residues. The V gene lost 5 bases and the J gene lost 5 bases, with 18 bases spanning the gap. CDR1 and CDR2 (germline): SGHAT, FQNNGV. CDR3 sequence reads: CASSQGRRDRETQYF. The DNA for the CDR3 is TGTGCCAGCAGCCAGGGGCGGCGGGACCGGGAGACCCAGTACTTC.

This clonotype was observed a handful of times. V and J are TRBV4-1 and TRBJ2-2, with 10 bases matching TRBD1. V was pared by 4 bases and J by 7 bases, with 6 bases of the junction left unmatched. The CDR3 contains 15 residues. Germline CDR1 reads MGHRA; CDR2 reads YSYEKL. This chain's CDR3 is CASSLTGGLNGELFF. The CDR3 DNA reads as TGCGCCAGCAGCCTGACAGGGGGCTTAAACGGGGAGCTGTTTTTT.

This clonotype was detected a few times. The chain recombines TRBV7-3 with TRBJ2-2; D unclear. Germline V gene lookup returns CDR1 SGHTA and CDR2 FQGTGA. This CDR3 has 12 amino acids. Trimming took 3 bases from V and 7 from J, leaving 6 bases between them. CDR3 coding DNA: TGTGCCAGCAGCTTGGGCTTCGGGGAGCTGTTTTTT. Protein product: CASSLGFGELFF.

This clonotype occurred many times. The chain uses TRBV11-2 and TRBJ2-3; D is unclear. Trimming pared 5 bases from V and 2 bases from J, leaving 11 bases between. The CDR3 is made up of 14 amino acids. CDR1 SGHAT and CDR2 FQNNGV come from the germline V gene. The CDR3 loop is CASSPSSFTDTQYF. The DNA of the CDR3 is TGTGCCAGCAGCCCCTCGTCCTTCACAGATACGCAGTATTTT.